A selection of T cell receptor beta chains follows, all from one sample in a study of blood T cell repertoires in COVID-19. Only in-frame clones appear in the TCRdb table, and some are missing; sequencing was by immunoSEQ multiplex PCR. Of about 82,000 clones in the sample, around 82% are singletons; the top ten hold over 15%. Specimen: peripheral blood. The receptors here all came from a woman aged 60-75 years with acute or convalescent COVID-19. The CDR3 runs from the conserved cysteine through the conserved F or W. D genes are given only for firm matches. Some rows have no size entry. The others give once, few or many, or a class for an expanded clone.

d_call	v_call	j_call	clone_size	cdr3_nt	cdr3_aa
NA	TRBV25-1	TRBJ1-2	NA	TGTGCCAGCAGTGAACCCAGCTATGGCTACACCTTC	CASSEPSYGYTF
NA	TRBV6-2/TRBV6-3	TRBJ2-7	once	TGTGCCAGCAGCCCTACCCTATACCCATACGAGCAGTACTTC	CASSPTLYPYEQYF
TRBD1	TRBV11-3	TRBJ2-7	NA	TGTGCCAGCAGCAAATTACCGGGACAGGGGCGCTGGGACGAGCAGTACTTC	CASSKLPGQGRWDEQYF
TRBD1	TRBV30	TRBJ2-1	once	TGTGCCTGGAGTGTAACAGGGGGGCAGTTCTTC	CAWSVTGGQFF
NA	TRBV30	TRBJ1-1	NA	TGTGCCTGGAGTCACATGAACACTGAAGCTTTCTTT	CAWSHMNTEAFF
NA	TRBV5-5	TRBJ1-5	NA	TGTGCCAGCAGCTCCATGGAGACTCACAATCAGCCCCAGCATTTT	CASSSMETHNQPQHF
NA	TRBV11-3	TRBJ2-1	NA	TGTGCCAGCAGCTTAGAGGGGGGATACAATGAGCAGTTCTTC	CASSLEGGYNEQFF
NA	TRBV19	TRBJ2-3	NA	TGTGCCAGTAAGAGCATCACAGATACGCAGTATTTT	CASKSITDTQYF
NA	TRBV7-3	TRBJ2-5	NA	TGTGCCAGCAGCTTAAGTGCGGGGGCCGTGTACTTC	CASSLSAGAVYF
TRBD2	TRBV10-1	TRBJ2-5	NA	TGCGCCAGCACTCCGAACCCGGGACTAGCGGGGGTCAAGTACCAAGAGACCCAGTACTTC	CASTPNPGLAGVKYQETQYF